One sample yielded the 18 T cell receptor beta chains listed below, sequenced in a study of blood T cells in healthy people across ages. Primers used in a second PCR of roughly 6 to 11 cycles were a sample-barcoded 5' primer and a J-beta primer mix. TCRdb re-called the 5' RACE reads with MiXCR, one entry per CDR3 protein. This table holds about 1.5 million distinct CDR3 sequences, less than 45% found once. Sequencing used blood. These receptor sequences come from a young woman in good health.

The J gene is TRBJ1-5, the V gene TRBV2; D remains unclear. CDR3 length: 13 amino acids. The V gene's germline CDR1 is SNHLY and CDR2 FYNNEI. V lost 8 bases, J lost 0 bases, and 8 bases lay in between. In DNA form, the CDR3 reads TGTGCCAGCGGAGACGGTAGCAATCAGCCCCAGCATTTT. This sequence encodes CASGDGSNQPQHF.

CDR3 coding DNA: TGTGCCACCAGTGACGGACGGAGCTATGGCTACACCTTC. Residues: CATSDGRSYGYTF. V and J are TRBV24-1 and TRBJ1-2; D not certain. Germline CDR1 KGHDR, CDR2 SFDVKD. Trimming removed 4 bases from V and 4 bases from J, with 9 bases in between. This CDR3 is built from 13 residues.

The rearrangement links TRBV12-3 or TRBV12-4 to TRBJ2-2, with D unresolved. V was pared by 4 bases and J by 3 bases, with 9 bases between. The CDR3 runs 14 residues. CDR3 sequence (DNA): TGTGCCAGCAGTTGGCCTCCCCACACCGGGGAGCTGTTTTTT. Translating gives CASSWPPHTGELFF.

The chain couples TRBV6-1 to TRBJ2-7; D gene ambiguous. V lost 7 bases and J 0 bases, leaving 19 bases between the germline ends. Germline CDR1 and CDR2: MNHNS and SASEGT. There are 16 residues in the CDR3. In DNA form, the CDR3 reads TGTGCCAGCAATGATGTTTCCTCGGCCAGCTCCTACGAGCAGTACTTC. Protein: CASNDVSSASSYEQYF.

This sequence joins TRBV6-2 or TRBV6-3 and TRBJ2-5; 10 bases fit TRBD2. The V gene's germline CDR1 is MNHEY and CDR2 SVGEGT. With 3 bases clipped from V and 11 bases from J, the junction kept 6 bases outside the gene matches. CDR3 size: 13 residues. CDR3 protein: CASSYRLAGEQYF. CDR3 bases: TGTGCCAGCAGTTATCGGCTAGCGGGGGAGCAGTACTTC.

This clonotype was seen a handful of times. V and J are TRBV5-1 and TRBJ2-1; 11 positions agree with TRBD1. The CDR3 has 16 residues. Germline CDR1 SGHRS, CDR2 YFSETQ. Trimming cost V 0 bases and J 3 bases; bases outside gene matches: 2. The CDR3 protein is CASSLAGTGGYNEQFF. The DNA of the CDR3 is TGCGCCAGCAGCTTGGCCGGGACAGGGGGCTACAATGAGCAGTTCTTC.

Many counts were recorded for this clonotype. The genes are TRBV7-2 and TRBJ2-3; no firm D call. V was shortened by 1 base and J by 2 bases, with 4 bases between the two germline ends. The length of the CDR3 is 13 residues. Germline CDR1 is SGHTA and CDR2 is FQGNSA. Here the CDR3 DNA reads TGTGCCAGCAGCTTAGGGTACACAGATACGCAGTATTTT. It codes for CASSLGYTDTQYF.

This clonotype was seen a few times. The V and J genes are TRBV4-3 and TRBJ1-6; TRBD1 is a possible D gene (5 bases). The CDR3 is made up of 18 amino acids. The ends were cut back, 1 base at V and 7 bases at J, with 20 bases in the middle. From germline, CDR1 is LGHNA and CDR2 YSLEER. The CDR3 region is CASSQGVSIEYRNSPLHF. CDR3 in DNA: TGCGCCAGCAGCCAAGGAGTCAGCATAGAATACAGGAATTCACCCCTCCACTTT.

Only one count was recorded for this clonotype. The chain recombines TRBV9 with TRBJ2-5; no clear D. V dropped 0 bases and J dropped 11 bases, with 11 bases sitting between them. Germline assignment: CDR1 SGDLS and CDR2 YYNGEE. The CDR3 contains 12 residues. The CDR3 region has the DNA TGTGCCAGCAGCGTAGTCCCCAATGAGCAGTACTTC. Protein sequence: CASSVVPNEQYF.

The chain carries TRBV11-2 and TRBJ2-4; 9 nucleotides match TRBD1. V shed 5 bases and J 13 bases; nucleotides not matched to a gene: 15. Germline values: CDR1 SGHAT, CDR2 FQNNGV. CDR3 size: 15 residues. CDR3 region: CASSVMGQGLGEQYF. The CDR3 DNA reads TGTGCCAGCAGCGTCATGGGACAGGGCCTTGGAGAGCAGTACTTC.

V usage is TRBV6-5 and J usage is TRBJ2-7; a possible D gene is TRBD1 (5 bases). Deletions cut 0 bases from V and 7 bases from J, with 13 bases between. This CDR3 has 14 residues. Germline CDR1 MNHEY, CDR2 SVGAGI. In DNA, the CDR3 is TGTGCCAGCAGTTACTCCTTTCAGGGTAATGAGCAGTACTTC. Its protein is CASSYSFQGNEQYF.

A single count supports this clonotype. V usage is TRBV29-1 and J usage is TRBJ2-2, with D uncertain. Trimming shortened V by 0 bases and J by 6 bases, and 5 bases separated the two germline ends. Germline V gene sequence: CDR1 SQVTM, CDR2 ANQGSEA. The CDR3 spans 12 residues. The CDR3 DNA is TGCAGCGTTGAAGAAGCCTCCGGGGAGCTGTTTTTT. Translation gives CSVEEASGELFF.

This clonotype has only a few counts. The chain has TRBV28 and TRBJ2-5; 12 bases are a match to TRBD2. Germline CDR1 reads MDHEN; CDR2 reads SYDVKM. Losses at the gene ends were 9 bases for V and 2 bases for J; bases not matched to a gene: 4. The CDR3 runs to 14 residues. The CDR3 spells CASQTSGSQETQYF. In nucleotides, the CDR3 is TGTGCCAGTCAGACTAGCGGGAGTCAAGAGACCCAGTACTTC.

This clonotype appeared a few times. CDR3 in DNA: TGCAGCGTCGGGAACCTAGATACGCAGTATTTT. This codes for CSVGNLDTQYF. This chain joins TRBV29-1 and TRBJ2-3, with a possible D match to TRBD2 (5 bases). V lost 6 bases to trimming and J lost 5 bases, with 9 bases between them. Germline-derived CDR1 and CDR2 are SQVTM and ANQGSEA. The CDR3 length is 11 residues.

The genes are TRBV28 and TRBJ2-1; TRBD2 aligns across 8 bases. The J call could be wrong; TRBJ2-7 is a better fit for the DNA end. CDR1 MDHEN and CDR2 SYDVKM come from the germline V gene. CDR3 length: 15 residues. CDR3 bases: TGTGCCAGCAGTTTAGCGGGAGGCCTCTACAATGAGCAGTACTTC. Translation gives CASSLAGGLYNEQYF.

The V gene is TRBV7-2, the J gene TRBJ1-1; no clear D gene. There are 14 residues in the CDR3. V gave up 5 bases and J gave up 0 bases, with 10 bases separating them. The germline V gene encodes CDR1 SGHTA and CDR2 FQGNSA. In DNA form, the CDR3 reads TGTGCCAGCAGCCCCGGGAACATGAACACTGAAGCTTTCTTT. Amino acid sequence: CASSPGNMNTEAFF.

This clonotype occurred a few times. This chain joins TRBV3-1 and TRBJ1-1; 8 bases are a match to TRBD1. The CDR3 has 15 residues. Trimming cost V 5 bases and J 0 bases; bases outside gene matches: 5. Germline lookup yields CDR1 LGHDT and CDR2 YNNKEL (reference sequence). This CDR3 reads CASSETGGMNTEAFF. The CDR3, as DNA: TGTGCCAGCAGCGAAACAGGGGGTATGAACACTGAAGCTTTCTTT.

A remark on this clonotype: One base away lies a much larger clone, so this may be a sequencing read error. The chain combines TRBV4-1 with TRBJ2-1; possible D gene TRBD1, 5 bases. Germline-derived CDR1 and CDR2 are MGHRA and YSYEKL. The CDR3 is 17 amino acids. The V gene lost 4 bases and the J gene lost 4 bases, with 20 bases spanning the gap. The CDR3 nucleotides are TGCGCCAGCAGCCGCTTATCAATGGCACAGGCTTACAATGAGCAGTTCTTC. It specifies CASSRLSMAQAYNEQFF.